This passage covers 20 T cell receptor beta chains from one sample sequenced in a study of T-cell memory formation after mild COVID-19. TCRdb analysed the 5' RACE reads with MiXCR anew, one entry per CDR3 protein. The sample yields about 82,000 distinct CDR3 sequences, around 15% seen once. The sequencing input was PBMCs or a T cell subset sorted from them (not recorded which). These receptor sequences come from a man younger than 35 who had mild COVID-19 (a few samples of this study predate the infection). Cell type and time point are not known.

This clonotype has more than one count but fewer than ten. This sequence joins TRBV27 and TRBJ2-7; D is possibly TRBD1 or TRBD2 (5 bases each). Germline V gene sequence: CDR1 MNHEY, CDR2 SMNVEV (reference sequence). The CDR3 runs to 13 residues. Trimming shortened V by 8 bases and J by 0 bases, and 11 bases separated the two germline ends. The CDR3 region is CASRLGASYEQYF. The CDR3 DNA reads as TGTGCCAGCCGCCTCGGGGCCTCCTACGAGCAGTACTTC.

This chain links TRBV20-1 with TRBJ2-5, with D unresolved. The CDR3 contains 11 residues. Germline values: CDR1 DFQATT, CDR2 SNEGSKA (reference sequence). Trimming shortened V by 7 bases and J by 7 bases, and 13 bases separated the two germline ends. CDR3 loop: CSVKPAGTQYF. The CDR3 DNA sequence: TGCAGTGTTAAGCCCGCAGGGACCCAGTACTTC.

A few counts support this clonotype. This chain connects TRBV6-5 to TRBJ2-1; the match to TRBD2 covers 7 bases. The CDR3 has 15 residues. Germline V gene sequence: CDR1 MNHEY, CDR2 SVGAGI. V shed 6 bases, J shed 7 bases, and the junction held 12 bases outside the gene matches. The CDR3 region is CASSMTSWGGNEQFF. CDR3 coding DNA: TGTGCCAGCAGCATGACCTCTTGGGGGGGGAATGAGCAGTTCTTC.

V gene TRBV10-3 combines with J gene TRBJ2-6; no clear D. V shed 3 bases and J shed 1 base, with 16 bases lying between them. The CDR3 length is 18 residues. Germline CDR1 and CDR2: ENHRY and SYGVKD. The CDR3 DNA follows: TGTGCCATCAGTGATATATCGCTGAAGCAATCTGGGGCCAACGTCCTGACTTTC. Amino acids: CAISDISLKQSGANVLTF.

J is TRBJ2-2 and V is TRBV3-1; a weak D match, TRBD2 (6 bases). Germline CDR1 reads LGHDT; CDR2 reads YNNKEL (reference sequence). Trimming left V 0 bases short and J 4 bases short, with 9 bases between. The CDR3 length is 15 residues. The CDR3 coding sequence is TGTGCCAGCAGCCAAGATTGGGGGGTCACCGGGGAGCTGTTTTTT. This codes for CASSQDWGVTGELFF.

Points on this clonotype: The junction departs from the called germline gene at one end, perhaps through a read error. The rearrangement joins TRBV2 to TRBJ1-5, with TRBD1 matching 8 bases. Germline V CDR1 and CDR2: SNHLY, FYNNEI. This CDR3 has 14 amino acids. CDR3 residues: CASRPPGGRQPQHF. CDR3 coding DNA: TGTGCAAGCAGACCTCCAGGGGGCCGACAGCCCCAGCATTTT.

This clonotype came up many times. V is TRBV7-6 and J is TRBJ2-3; no definite D call. Trimming left V 1 base short and J 0 bases short, with 5 bases between. This CDR3 region has 14 residues. In germline, CDR1 is SGHVS, CDR2 FNYEAQ. Here the CDR3 reads CASSLERSTDTQYF. The DNA of the CDR3 is TGTGCCAGCAGCTTAGAACGGAGCACAGATACGCAGTATTTT.

V and J are TRBV9 and TRBJ2-7; D gene ambiguous. Germline CDR1 SGDLS, CDR2 YYNGEE. V was shortened by 5 bases and J by 4 bases, with 22 bases between the two germline ends. This CDR3 contains 16 residues. This CDR3 is CASSATLSATSYEQYF. CDR3 coding DNA: TGTGCCAGCAGTGCCACGCTGAGTGCCACCAGTTACGAGCAGTACTTC.

This clonotype showed up many times. The chain is built from TRBV7-6 and TRBJ2-1, with TRBD2 matching 11 bases. J lost 10 bases, V lost 2 bases, and 16 bases had no gene match. Germline V gives CDR1 SGHVS, CDR2 FNYEAQ. This CDR3 has 18 amino acids. Written as DNA, the CDR3 is TGTGCCAGCAGCTTACTAGCGGGGGGTTTCCTGGCGTACAGAGAGCAGTTCTTC. It codes for CASSLLAGGFLAYREQFF.

In this sample, this clonotype turned up a few times. The V gene is TRBV12-3 or TRBV12-4, the J gene TRBJ1-4; D possibly corresponds to TRBD1 (5 bases). This CDR3 has 15 amino acids. V lost 3 bases to trimming and J lost 3 bases, with 11 bases between them. In DNA form, the CDR3 reads TGTGCCAGCAGTTTTGTTACAGGACCTAATGAAAAACTGTTTTTT. It specifies CASSFVTGPNEKLFF.

This clonotype was seen ten or more times. The chain joins TRBV15 to TRBJ2-7, with D possibly being TRBD1 (6 bases). The V gene lost 1 base and the J gene lost 6 bases, with 13 bases spanning the gap. The V gene's germline CDR1 is LNHNV and CDR2 YYDKDF (reference sequence). The CDR3 extends over 14 amino acids. In DNA form, the CDR3 reads TGTGCCACCAGCAGAGTCGGGACAAACGGCGAGCAGTACGTC. Translation: CATSRVGTNGEQYV.

The rearrangement uses TRBV5-4 and TRBJ1-2, with D possibly matching TRBD1 (6 bases). Germline CDR1 SGHNT, CDR2 YYREEE (reference sequence). Trimming took off 4 bases at V and 11 bases at J, with 12 bases between the two ends. The CDR3 is made up of 11 amino acids. The CDR3 is CASSLTGIYTF. The CDR3 DNA is TGTGCCAGCAGCCTAACAGGGATTTACACCTTC.

The V and J genes are TRBV4-3 and TRBJ2-1; D is possibly TRBD1 (6 bases). CDR3 length: 15 residues. The V end was cut by 6 bases, the J end by 1 base, with 13 bases between. Germline V gene data show CDR1 as LGHNA and CDR2 as YSLEER. This CDR3 reads CASRHTGLSYNEQFF. As DNA, the CDR3 is TGCGCCAGCAGGCATACAGGGTTGTCCTACAATGAGCAGTTCTTC.

V gene TRBV7-9 combines with J gene TRBJ1-5, with D unclear. This CDR3 region has 12 residues. V lost 3 bases and J 6 bases, leaving 6 bases between the germline ends. Germline CDR1 is SEHNR and CDR2 is FQNEAQ (reference sequence). CDR3 residues: CASSFRSQPQHF. The CDR3 DNA is TGTGCCAGCAGCTTTCGGTCTCAGCCCCAGCATTTT. The full variable domain, in which reference TRBV7-9 and TRBJ1-5 provide the parts outside the CDR3, is DTGVSQNPRHKITKRGQNVTFRCDPISEHNRLYWYRQTLGQGPEFLTYFQNEAQLEKSRLLSDRFSAERPKGSFSTLEIQRTEQGDSAMYLCASSFRSQPQHFGDGTRLSIL.

This clonotype was seen a few times. V gene TRBV27 combines with J gene TRBJ2-7, with a possible D match to TRBD1 (5 bases). Trimming pared 4 bases from V and 5 bases from J, leaving 6 bases between. The CDR3 covers 11 residues. Germline CDR1 MNHEY, CDR2 SMNVEV (reference sequence). CDR3 DNA sequence: TGTGCCAGCAGTTGGGGCGACGAGCAGTACTTC. Its protein product is CASSWGDEQYF.

This clonotype has more than one count but fewer than ten. V gene TRBV6-2 or TRBV6-3 combines with J gene TRBJ2-7; tentative D call: TRBD1 (6 bases). CDR3 length equals 13 residues. V lost 0 bases to trimming and J lost 6 bases, with 9 bases between them. Germline loops: CDR1 MNHEY, CDR2 SVGEGT. The CDR3 bases are TGTGCCAGCAGTTACTCCTGGACAGTCGAGCAGTACTTC. It is translated as CASSYSWTVEQYF.

The table lists this clonotype with a few counts. The rearrangement links TRBV7-9 to TRBJ2-3, with TRBD2 identical over 8 bases. The length of the CDR3 is 15 residues. Trimming removed 5 bases from V and 4 bases from J; junction bases left unmatched: 8. Per germline, CDR1 SEHNR and CDR2 FQNEAQ (reference sequence). The CDR3 is CASSPGSGGPDTQYF. CDR3 bases: TGTGCCAGCAGCCCAGGGAGCGGGGGCCCAGATACGCAGTATTTT.

The table lists this clonotype with a few counts. The CDR3 here is CASSGPWGTVEGTQYF. Here the CDR3 DNA reads TGTGCCAGCAGCGGTCCCTGGGGGACCGTCGAAGGGACCCAGTACTTC. This rearrangement joins TRBV7-2 to TRBJ2-5, with D perhaps matching TRBD1 or TRBD2 (5 bases each). From germline, CDR1 is SGHTA and CDR2 FQGNSA. V lost 5 bases, J lost 7 bases, and 23 bases lay in between. The CDR3 contains 16 residues.

This clonotype came up a few times. The CDR3 reads CASSVPGGTQNSYEQYV. The CDR3 nucleotides are TGTGCCAGCAGCGTCCCGGGAGGGACTCAGAACTCCTACGAGCAGTACGTC. J is TRBJ2-7 and V is TRBV7-9; 8 bases are a match to TRBD2. The J segment lost 0 bases and the V segment lost 5 bases, leaving 12 bases of the junction unmatched. The CDR3 runs 17 residues. Germline lookup yields CDR1 SEHNR and CDR2 FQNEAQ (reference sequence).

The chain employs TRBV5-8 and TRBJ1-2; 7 bases line up with TRBD1. The CDR3 spans 16 residues. After removal of 0 bases from V and 0 bases from J, the junction contained 5 bases not matched to a gene. Germline CDR1 is SGHTS and CDR2 is YDEGEE. CDR3 nucleotides: TGTGCCAGCAGCTTGGGCAGGGGGAGAGCTAACTATGGCTACACCTTC. Residues: CASSLGRGRANYGYTF.